The clone carrying this T cell receptor beta chain was counted between two and nine times. No antigen is known for it. Sample-barcoded 5' priming and a J-beta primer mix drove a second PCR of about 6 to 12 cycles. MiXCR, run by TCRdb on the 5' RACE reads, gives a single entry per CDR3 protein. The sample lists 1.2 million to 1.5 million distinct CDR3 sequences; about 43% were seen once. This CDR3 region has 14 residues. The V end lost 8 bases, the J end lost 8 bases, and 18 bases lay between the germline ends. The sample originates from a study of blood T cells in healthy people across ages. Overall study findings and caveats: CMV status of donors was not determined, possibly confounding expanded clonotype changes.

The receptor was derived from a woman aged 18-29 years in good health. Material: blood. This chain joins TRBV12-3 or TRBV12-4 and TRBJ1-4; possibly TRBD1 for D (5 bases). CDR3 loop: CASRKETVGEKLFF. DNA of the CDR3: TGTGCCAGCCGAAAGGAGACAGTGGGGGAAAAACTGTTTTTT.